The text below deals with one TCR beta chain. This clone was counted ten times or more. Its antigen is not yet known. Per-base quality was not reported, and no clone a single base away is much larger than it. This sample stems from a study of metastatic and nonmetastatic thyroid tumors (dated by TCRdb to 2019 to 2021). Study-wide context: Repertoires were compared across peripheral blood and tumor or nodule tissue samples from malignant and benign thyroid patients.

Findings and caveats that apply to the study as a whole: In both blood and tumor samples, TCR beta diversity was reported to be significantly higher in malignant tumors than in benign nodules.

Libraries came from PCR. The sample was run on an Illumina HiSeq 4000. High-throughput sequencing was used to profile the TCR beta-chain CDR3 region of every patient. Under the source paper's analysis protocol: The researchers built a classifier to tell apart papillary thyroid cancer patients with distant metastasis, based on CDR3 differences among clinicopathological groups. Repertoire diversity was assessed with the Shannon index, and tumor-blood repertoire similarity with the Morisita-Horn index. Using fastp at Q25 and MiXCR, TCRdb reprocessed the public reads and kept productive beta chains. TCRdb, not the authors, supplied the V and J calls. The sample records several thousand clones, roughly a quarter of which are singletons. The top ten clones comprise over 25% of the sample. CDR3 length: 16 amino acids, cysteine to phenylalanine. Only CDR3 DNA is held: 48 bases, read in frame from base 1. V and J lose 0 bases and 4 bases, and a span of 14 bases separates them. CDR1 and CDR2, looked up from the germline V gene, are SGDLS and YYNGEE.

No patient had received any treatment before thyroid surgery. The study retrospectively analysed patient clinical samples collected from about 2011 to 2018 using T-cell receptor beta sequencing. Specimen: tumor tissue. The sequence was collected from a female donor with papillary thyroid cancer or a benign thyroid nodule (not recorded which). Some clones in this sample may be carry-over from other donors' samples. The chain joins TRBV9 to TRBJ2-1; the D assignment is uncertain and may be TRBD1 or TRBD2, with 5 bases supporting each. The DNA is TGTGCCAGCAGCGTAGAATGGGGGACCCTATACAATGAGCAGTTCTTC. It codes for CASSVEWGTLYNEQFF.